A few counts support the clone carrying this TCR beta chain. Its antigen remains unknown. At the time of sampling, donors were nominally healthy, though unrecorded immune exposures were likely. This sample was included in a study of cytomegalovirus exposure and HLA in healthy donors. The study, taken as a whole, reports: Researchers reported from a later analysis that most CMV-associated TCR beta chains appeared HLA-restricted. Later analysis reportedly placed an Asian-associated ancestry cluster below the roughly 680-donor mean in N-insertions.

It was with 60 Vbeta and 13 Jbeta primers that the PCR ran. The table came from immunoSEQ multiplex PCR; TCRdb's copy has only in-frame clones and leaves some out. The profile shows about 69,000 clones, 60% to 75% of them singletons. The CDR3 runs to 11 residues. Germline assignment: CDR1 MNHNS and CDR2 SASEGT. The ends were cut back, 5 bases at V and 15 bases at J, with 14 bases in the middle. This receptor was taken from an older woman in good health and CMV-seropositive. The sequenced material came from PBMCs. The chain links TRBV6-1 to TRBJ1-5, with D hard to call. The CDR3, as DNA: TGTGCCAGCAGTACCCTGGCCCAATTGCATTTT. This sequence encodes CASSTLAQLHF.